The rows below give T cell receptor beta chains drawn from one sample of a study of cytomegalovirus exposure and HLA in healthy donors. The data were produced by immunoSEQ multiplex PCR, yet TCRdb's version contains in-frame clones alone and is incomplete. The data hold 65,000 to 80,000 clones, with 74% observed a single time. The sequenced sample consisted of PBMCs. These receptors originate from a man aged 40-49 years in good health and CMV-seropositive. Each CDR3 is given with its conserved first and last residue. A D gene is named only where the DNA matches it firmly. Only some rows state a clone size, as once, few, many or a class for expanded clones.

>TRBJ1-1|TRBV20-1|-|-
CSASGNTEAFF
TGCAGTGCTAGCGGGAATACTGAAGCTTTCTTT
>TRBJ1-4|TRBV6-1|TRBD1|-
CASSEVSRGDEKLFF
TGTGCCAGCAGTGAAGTAAGCAGGGGGGATGAAAAACTGTTTTTT
>TRBJ2-7|TRBV18|TRBD2|few
CASSPGLAVTYEQYF
TGTGCCAGCTCCCCTGGACTAGCCGTAACCTACGAGCAGTACTTC
>TRBJ2-6|TRBV6-1|-|-
CASSELAGANVLTF
TGTGCCAGCAGTGAACTAGCTGGGGCCAACGTCCTGACTTTC
>TRBJ2-1|TRBV9|TRBD1|-
CASSTFGTGLTNEQFF
TGTGCCAGCAGCACTTTTGGGACAGGGCTAACTAATGAGCAGTTCTTC
>TRBJ1-1|TRBV15|-|-
CATSTLKNTEAFF
TGTGCCACCAGCACCCTAAAGAACACTGAAGCTTTCTTT
>TRBJ2-7|TRBV5-4|TRBD1|-
CASSPGGRSYEQYF
TGTGCCAGCAGCCCAGGGGGCCGCTCCTACGAGCAGTACTTC
>TRBJ2-7|TRBV19|-|-
CASSVSPGDSYEQYF
TGTGCCAGTAGTGTATCGCCAGGGGACTCCTACGAGCAGTACTTC
>TRBJ2-3|TRBV7-3|TRBD2|medium-sized
CASSYGGGDTQYF
TGTGCCAGCAGCTATGGGGGGGGAGATACGCAGTATTTT
>TRBJ1-1|TRBV30|-|-
CAWSRQLMNTEAFF
TGTGCCTGGAGCAGGCAGCTAATGAACACTGAAGCTTTCTTT
>TRBJ2-6|TRBV5-1|-|-
CASSLSASGANVLTF
TGCGCCAGCAGCTTGAGTGCGTCTGGGGCCAACGTCCTGACTTTC
>TRBJ2-2|TRBV6-5|TRBD2|-
CASRGLAGKIGELFF
TGTGCCAGCAGAGGACTAGCGGGAAAGATCGGGGAGCTGTTTTTT
>TRBJ2-7|TRBV10-2|TRBD2|-
CASSARLAGGTYEQYF
TGCGCCAGCAGTGCAAGACTAGCGGGGGGGACGTACGAGCAGTACTTC
>TRBJ2-7|TRBV28|TRBD1|-
CASRSGQSYEQYF
TGTGCCAGCAGGTCGGGACAGTCCTACGAGCAGTACTTC
>TRBJ2-2|TRBV2|-|-
CASGAAEQPNTGELFF
TGTGCCAGCGGCGCAGCGGAGCAGCCGAACACCGGGGAGCTGTTTTTT